This T cell receptor (beta chain) derives from a study of shared clonotypes between healthy human individuals. Background on the study: Aged between 18 and 49, the donors were a couple of women and three men. Three plates were used per donor for CD4 naive, three for CD4 memory, two for CD8 naive and one for CD8 memory.

CDR3 size: 15 residues. The J segment lost 9 bases and the V segment lost 3 bases, leaving 11 bases of the junction unmatched. Germline assignment: CDR1 SGHRS and CDR2 YFSETQ. In the authors' methods: Filtering differed because ImmunoSEQ produced junction-only sequences that carried no quality scores. TCRdb's copy holds only in-frame clones and misses some; the assay was immunoSEQ multiplex PCR. V and J calls and clone size are as listed in that table; D and trimming were resolved from the DNA. The sample shows about 1.1 million clones, 75% to 80% of them seen only once. Both subsets, CD45RA+ naive and CD45RA-negative memory, were split from the CD4+ cells.

Sequencing was carried out using memory CD4+ T cells from PBMCs. Subset: CD45RA-negative fraction. This clonotype was sampled from a man aged 18 to 30 in good health. Some clones in this sample may be carry-over from other donors' samples. This chain connects TRBV5-1 to TRBJ2-1, with 8 bases aligning to TRBD2. CDR3 in amino acids: CASSSPGLVSGEQFF. DNA of the CDR3: TGCGCCAGCAGCTCCCCGGGACTAGTCTCGGGTGAGCAGTTCTTC. Drawing the rest from reference TRBV5-1 and TRBJ2-1, the complete variable domain is KAGVTQTPRYLIKTRGQQVTLSCSPISGHRSVSWYQQTPGQGLQFLFEYFSETQRNKGNFPGRFSGRQFSNSRSEMNVSTLELGDSALYLCASSSPGLVSGEQFFGPGTRLTVL.